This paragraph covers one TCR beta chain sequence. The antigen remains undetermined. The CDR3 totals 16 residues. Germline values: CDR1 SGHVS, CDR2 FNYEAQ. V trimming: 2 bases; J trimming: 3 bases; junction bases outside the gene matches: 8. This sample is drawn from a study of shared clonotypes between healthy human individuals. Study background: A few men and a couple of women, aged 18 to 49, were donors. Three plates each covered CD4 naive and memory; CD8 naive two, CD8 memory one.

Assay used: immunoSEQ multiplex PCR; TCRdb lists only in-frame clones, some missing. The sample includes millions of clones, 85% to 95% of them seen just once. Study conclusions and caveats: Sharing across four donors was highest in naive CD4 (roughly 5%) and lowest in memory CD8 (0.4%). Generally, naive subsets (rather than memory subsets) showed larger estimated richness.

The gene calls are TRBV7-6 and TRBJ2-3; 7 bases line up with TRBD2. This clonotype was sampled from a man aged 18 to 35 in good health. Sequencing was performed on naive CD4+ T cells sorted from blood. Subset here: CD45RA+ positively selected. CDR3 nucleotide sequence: TGTGCCAGCAGCTTATTTATAAGCGGGGCAACAGATACGCAGTATTTT. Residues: CASSLFISGATDTQYF. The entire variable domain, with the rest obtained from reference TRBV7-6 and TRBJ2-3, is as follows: GAGVSQSPRYKVTKRGQDVALRCDPISGHVSLYWYRQALGQGPEFLTYFNYEAQQDKSGLPNDRFSAERPEGSISTLTIQRTEQRDSAMYRCASSLFISGATDTQYFGPGTRLTVL.